The T cell receptor beta chain under discussion was sequenced for a study of T cell responses to AZD1222 COVID-19 vaccine. Whole-study results and caveats: The study reported that nearly half of spike-specific TCRs target unmutated variant regions. In all cases, repertoires were sampled only after the peak T cell response.

Turning to this clone: The antigen is unknown.

CDR3 size: 16 residues. CDR1 is SGHNT and CDR2 is YYREEE in the germline V gene (reference sequence). V was pared by 4 bases and J by 4 bases, with 7 bases of the junction left unmatched. Sequenced by immunoSEQ multiplex PCR; TCRdb stores in-frame clones only, minus some. The sample comprises fewer than 150,000 clones, just over 85% of which are singletons, and 15% to 20% rests with the top ten. The sample consisted of peripheral blood, taken 28 days after the second AZD1222 dose. This clonotype originated in an adult who received the AZD1222 COVID-19 vaccine. The chain carries TRBV5-4 and TRBJ2-3, with 12 bases lining up with TRBD2. As DNA, the CDR3 is TGTGCCAGCAGCCGACAGGGACTAGCGGGTGCAGATACGCAGTATTTT. This sequence encodes CASSRQGLAGADTQYF.